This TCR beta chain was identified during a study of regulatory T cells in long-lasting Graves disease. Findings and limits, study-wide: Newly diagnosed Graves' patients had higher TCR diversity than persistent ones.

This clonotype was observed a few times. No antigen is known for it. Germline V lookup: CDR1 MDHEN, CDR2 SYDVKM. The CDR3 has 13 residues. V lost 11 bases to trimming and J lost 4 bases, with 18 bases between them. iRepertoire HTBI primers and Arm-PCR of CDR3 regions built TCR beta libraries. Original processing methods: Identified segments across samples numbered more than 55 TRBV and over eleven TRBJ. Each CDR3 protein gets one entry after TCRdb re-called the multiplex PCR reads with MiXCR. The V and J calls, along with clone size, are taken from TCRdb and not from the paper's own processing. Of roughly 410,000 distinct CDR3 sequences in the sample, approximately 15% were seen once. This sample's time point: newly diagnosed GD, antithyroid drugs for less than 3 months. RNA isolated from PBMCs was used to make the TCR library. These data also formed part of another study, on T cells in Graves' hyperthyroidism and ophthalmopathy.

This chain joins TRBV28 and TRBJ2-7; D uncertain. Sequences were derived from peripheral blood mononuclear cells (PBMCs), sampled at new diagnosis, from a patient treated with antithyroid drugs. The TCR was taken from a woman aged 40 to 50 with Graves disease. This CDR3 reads CAAGGINTYEQYF. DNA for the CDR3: TGTGCCGCAGGTGGTATCAACACTTACGAGCAGTACTTC. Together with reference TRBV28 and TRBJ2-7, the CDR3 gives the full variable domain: DVKVTQSSRYLVKRTGEKVFLECVQDMDHENMFWYRQDPGLGLRLIYFSYDVKMKEKGDIPEGYSVSREKKERFSLILESASTNQTSMYLCAAGGINTYEQYFGPGTRLTVT.